This T cell receptor beta chain stems from a study of CD8 T cells in Susac syndrome. An amount of RNA that ranged from roughly 0.45 to 1 ug was reverse transcribed with random hexamers. TCR beta CDR3 was amplified by immunoSEQ multiplex PCR. This amplification extended across 54 Vbeta and 13 Jbeta segments. TCRdb re-called the immunoSEQ multiplex PCR reads with MiXCR, one entry per CDR3 protein. The table lists a few hundred thousand distinct CDR3 sequences, approximately 85% of them singletons, with 0.2% to 0.25% in the top ten. Through negative isolation, CD4+ and CD8+ T cells were obtained, while TEMRA cells were enriched using FACS. The V gene lost 4 bases and the J gene lost 3 bases, with 10 bases spanning the gap. The length of the CDR3 is 14 residues. Germline CDR1 and CDR2: MNHEY and SMNVEV (reference sequence).

The TCR originated in a human donor with multiple sclerosis. The sequenced sample consisted of CD8+ T cells from PBMCs. J is TRBJ1-3 and V is TRBV27; a possible D gene is TRBD1 (5 bases). The CDR3 region has the DNA TGTGCCAGCAGTTCGATCCAGGGTGGAAACACCATATATTTT. Its protein is CASSSIQGGNTIYF.